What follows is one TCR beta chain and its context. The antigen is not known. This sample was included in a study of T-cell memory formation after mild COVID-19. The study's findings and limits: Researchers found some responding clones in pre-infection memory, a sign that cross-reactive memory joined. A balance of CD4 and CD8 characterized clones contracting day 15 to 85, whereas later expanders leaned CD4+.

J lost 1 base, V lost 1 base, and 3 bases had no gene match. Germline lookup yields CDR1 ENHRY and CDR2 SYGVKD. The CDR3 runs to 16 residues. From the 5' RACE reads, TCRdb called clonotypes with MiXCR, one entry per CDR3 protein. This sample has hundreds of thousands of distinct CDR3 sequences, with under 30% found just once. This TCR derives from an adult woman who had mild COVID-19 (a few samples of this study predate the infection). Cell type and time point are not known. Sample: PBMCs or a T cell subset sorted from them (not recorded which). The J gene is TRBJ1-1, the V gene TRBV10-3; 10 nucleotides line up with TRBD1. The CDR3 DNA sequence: TGTGCCATCAGTGAGTTTAGGACAGGGGGGAACACTGAAGCTTTCTTT. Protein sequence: CAISEFRTGGNTEAFF.